The 14 T cell receptor beta chains below come from one sample, sequenced in a study of cytomegalovirus exposure and HLA in healthy donors. A multiplex PCR was run with 60 Vbeta primers and 13 Jbeta primers. Clones were sequenced by immunoSEQ multiplex PCR, and TCRdb holds only the in-frame ones, with some missing. The sample holds roughly 200,000 clones, 70% to 80% seen once. Sequencing used PBMCs. These TCRs come from a girl aged 5 to 17 in good health and CMV-seropositive.

The genes are TRBV29-1 and TRBJ1-2, with 8 bases matching TRBD1. The CDR3 has 15 amino acids. J gave up 5 bases and V 6 bases, and 14 bases lay outside the gene matches. Germline CDR1 is SQVTM and CDR2 is ANQGSEA. CDR3 sequence (DNA): TGCAGCGTCCAAGCGGTCGACAGGGGTCCTTATGGCTACACCTTC. Its protein product is CSVQAVDRGPYGYTF. The full variable domain, rest sourced from reference TRBV29-1 and TRBJ1-2, is SAVISQKPSRDICQRGTSLTIQCQVDSQVTMMFWYRQQPGQSLTLIATANQGSEATYESGFVIDKFPISRPNLTFSTLTVSNMSPEDSSIYLCSVQAVDRGPYGYTFGSGTRLTVV.

This clone turned up a few times. This chain connects TRBV27 to TRBJ2-1; 7 bases line up with TRBD2. This CDR3 is 13 amino acids long. Germline V gives CDR1 MNHEY, CDR2 SMNVEV (reference sequence). The ends lost 2 bases at V and 15 bases at J; junction bases unmatched: 10. CDR3 sequence: CASSLLWEGVRFF. CDR3 nucleotides: TGTGCCAGCAGTTTACTCTGGGAGGGTGTTCGGTTCTTC.

The rearrangement joins TRBV7-9 to TRBJ2-3, with a tentative D call TRBD1 (5 bases). The CDR3 contains 14 residues. Germline loops: CDR1 SEHNR, CDR2 FQNEAQ (reference sequence). Trimming removed 8 bases at V and 0 bases at J, with 12 bases between. The CDR3 region has the DNA TGTGCCAGCCAAAGGGCAGGGAGCACAGATACGCAGTATTTT. This encodes CASQRAGSTDTQYF.

This sequence joins TRBV11-3 and TRBJ1-1; D is perhaps TRBD1 (6 bases). Germline CDR1 reads SGHNT; CDR2 reads YENEEA. The CDR3 extends over 13 amino acids. Trimming cost V 5 bases and J 4 bases, with 11 bases left between them. In DNA form, the CDR3 reads TGTGCCAGCAGCCCAGGGACACTCACTGAAGCTTTCTTT. Translating gives CASSPGTLTEAFF.

The chain has TRBV7-2 and TRBJ2-7, with 10 bases lining up with TRBD2. This CDR3 is built from 15 residues. Germline values: CDR1 SGHTA, CDR2 FQGNSA. The ends lost 5 bases at V and 5 bases at J; junction bases unmatched: 9. CDR3 sequence: CASSLRTSGFHEQYF. CDR3 DNA sequence: TGTGCCAGCAGCCTAAGGACTAGCGGTTTCCACGAGCAGTACTTC. The entire variable domain, with the rest obtained from reference TRBV7-2 and TRBJ2-7, is as follows: GAGVSQSPSNKVTEKGKDVELRCDPISGHTALYWYRQSLGQGLEFLIYFQGNSAPDKSGLPSDRFSAERTGGSVSTLTIQRTQQEDSAVYLCASSLRTSGFHEQYFGPGTRLTVT.

The CDR3 spells CASSQGPQEGQETQYF. As DNA, the CDR3 is TGTGCCAGCAGCCAAGGGCCACAGGAAGGGCAAGAGACCCAGTACTTC. The chain is built from TRBV4-2 and TRBJ2-5; maybe TRBD1 (5 bases). The V end was cut by 1 base, the J end by 2 bases, with 14 bases between. This CDR3 contains 16 residues. Per the germline V gene, CDR1 is LGHNA and CDR2 is YNFKEQ.

The chain employs TRBV5-4 and TRBJ2-5; TRBD1 agrees at 12 bases. The germline CDR1 and CDR2 sequences are SGHNT and YYREEE (reference sequence). V shed 0 bases, J shed 4 bases, and the junction held 4 bases outside the gene matches. The CDR3 sequence is 16 residues long. This chain's CDR3 is CASSLAGQGARETQYF. The CDR3 nucleotides read TGTGCCAGCAGCTTGGCGGGACAGGGGGCCAGAGAGACCCAGTACTTC.

The rearrangement uses TRBV27 and TRBJ1-2; the D gene is possibly TRBD1 (5 bases). The CDR3 loop spans 16 amino acids. Trimming removed 3 bases at V and 1 base at J, with 15 bases between. From germline, CDR1 is MNHEY and CDR2 SMNVEV (reference sequence). The CDR3 spells CASSFSGIKVNYGYTF. DNA of the CDR3: TGTGCCAGCAGTTTTTCAGGGATTAAAGTTAACTATGGCTACACCTTC.

The chain is built from TRBV11-2 and TRBJ1-6, with TRBD1 as a possible D gene (6 bases). In germline, CDR1 is SGHAT, CDR2 FQNNGV. The V and J ends lost 0 bases and 7 bases respectively, with 13 bases between them. This CDR3 is built from 16 residues. The chain's CDR3 is CASSLDLRTVNSPLHF. Written as DNA, the CDR3 is TGTGCCAGCAGCTTAGATTTGAGGACAGTCAATTCACCCCTCCACTTT.

The rearrangement joins TRBV5-4 to TRBJ2-3; TRBD2 might be the D (5 bases). CDR1 is SGHNT and CDR2 is YYREEE in the germline V gene (reference sequence). The CDR3 runs 14 residues. Trimming removed 1 base from V and 5 bases from J, with 11 bases in between. CDR3 sequence reads: CASSLLLAGDTQYF. CDR3 sequence (DNA): TGTGCCAGCAGCTTGCTTCTAGCCGGAGATACGCAGTATTTT.

This clone was observed a handful of times. The chain recombines TRBV15 with TRBJ1-6, with a weak D call TRBD1 (5 bases). The length of the CDR3 is 17 residues. CDR1 LNHNV and CDR2 YYDKDF come from the germline V gene (reference sequence). Deletions cut 5 bases from V and 8 bases from J, with 22 bases between. For the CDR3, the DNA is TGTGCCACCAGCCCCCCTAAGGCAGGATGGGGCCATTCACCCCTCCACTTT. This codes for CATSPPKAGWGHSPLHF.

The chain uses TRBV9 and TRBJ2-3; 8 positions match TRBD2. The germline CDR1 and CDR2 sequences are SGDLS and YYNGEE. V dropped 3 bases and J dropped 9; count of bases not matched to a gene: 12. This CDR3 has 15 residues. The CDR3 reads CASSDDGGGLGTQYF. The CDR3 nucleotides read TGTGCCAGCAGCGATGACGGGGGGGGCCTAGGGACGCAGTATTTT.

This chain joins TRBV5-1 and TRBJ2-2, with 11 bases fitting TRBD1. Germline V gene lookup returns CDR1 SGHRS and CDR2 YFSETQ. The trim removed 4 bases at V and 5 bases at J, leaving 4 bases unmatched. There are 15 residues in the CDR3. The CDR3 nucleotides are TGCGCCAGCAGCCAGGGACAGGGGGGTACCGGGGAGCTGTTTTTT. Amino acids: CASSQGQGGTGELFF.

This sequence joins TRBV4-2 and TRBJ2-1; 15 bases map to TRBD2. V lost 4 bases to trimming and J lost 7 bases; unmatched junction nucleotides: 8. Germline-derived CDR1 and CDR2 are LGHNA and YNFKEQ. The CDR3 is 17 amino acids. The CDR3 DNA follows: TGTGCCAGCAGCCCACAACCGGGACTAGCGGGGGGAAATGAGCAGTTCTTC. It yields the protein CASSPQPGLAGGNEQFF.